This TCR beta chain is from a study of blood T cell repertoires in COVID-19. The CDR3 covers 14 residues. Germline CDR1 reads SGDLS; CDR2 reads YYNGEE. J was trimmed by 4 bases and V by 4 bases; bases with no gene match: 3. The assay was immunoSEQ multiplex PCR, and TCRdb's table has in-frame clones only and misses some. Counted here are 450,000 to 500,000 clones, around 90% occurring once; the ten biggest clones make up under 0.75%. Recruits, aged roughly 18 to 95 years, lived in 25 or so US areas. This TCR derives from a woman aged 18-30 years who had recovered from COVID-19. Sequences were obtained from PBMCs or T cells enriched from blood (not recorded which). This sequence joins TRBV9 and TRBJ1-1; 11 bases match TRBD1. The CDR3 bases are TGTGCCAGCAGCCCCGGGACAGGGGGCACTGAAGCTTTCTTT. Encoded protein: CASSPGTGGTEAFF.